Shown below are 15 T cell receptor beta chains from a single sample sequenced in a study of T cells and Merkel cell carcinoma outcomes. Generated by immunoSEQ multiplex PCR, the TCRdb table keeps only in-frame clones and is missing some. The sample lists around 4,200 clones, 90% to 95% occurring once. Specimen: tumor tissue from Merkel cell carcinoma. All receptors derive from a human donor with Merkel cell carcinoma.

The chain combines TRBV11-2 with TRBJ2-6; D remains ambiguous. The V and J ends lost 4 bases and 3 bases respectively, with 7 bases between them. The CDR3 runs to 14 residues. Germline V CDR1 and CDR2: SGHAT, FQNNGV. CDR3 sequence: CASSSRFGANVLTF. The CDR3 region has the DNA TGTGCCAGCAGCTCCCGTTTTGGGGCCAACGTCCTGACTTTC.

The chain links TRBV20-1 to TRBJ2-2; D remains unclear. This CDR3 contains 11 residues. V dropped 5 bases and J dropped 6 bases, with 7 bases sitting between them. Germline V gene sequence: CDR1 DFQATT, CDR2 SNEGSKA (reference sequence). The CDR3 is CSAPLPGELFF. The CDR3 DNA is TGCAGTGCTCCCCTCCCCGGGGAGCTGTTTTTT.

The gene calls are TRBV5-6 and TRBJ2-1; the match to TRBD2 covers 8 bases. The germline CDR1 and CDR2 sequences are SGHDT and YYEEEE. The CDR3 length is 16 residues. J lost 2 bases, V lost 4 bases, and 8 bases had no gene match. The CDR3 loop reads CASSRYRGGAYNEQFF. CDR3 nucleotide sequence: TGTGCCAGCAGCCGATATCGGGGGGGGGCCTACAATGAGCAGTTCTTC.

This clone was seen only once. The CDR3 loop is CASSVGPEVTEAFF. CDR3 DNA sequence: TGTGCCAGCAGCGTAGGGCCTGAGGTCACTGAAGCTTTCTTT. J is TRBJ1-1 and V is TRBV9; unclear D gene. Trimming removed 0 bases from V and 4 bases from J, with 10 bases in between. This CDR3 spans 14 amino acids. Germline CDR1 SGDLS, CDR2 YYNGEE.

This sequence joins TRBV29-1 and TRBJ2-1; 12 bases map to TRBD2. Germline assignment: CDR1 SQVTM and CDR2 ANQGSEA. The CDR3 has 15 amino acids. V dropped 1 base and J dropped 4; count of bases not matched to a gene: 2. CDR3 sequence: CSVEGLAGVYNEQFF. The CDR3 region has the DNA TGCAGCGTTGAAGGACTAGCGGGGGTTTACAATGAGCAGTTCTTC.

V gene TRBV6-1 combines with J gene TRBJ1-5; 9 bases line up with TRBD1. The CDR3 spans 14 residues. Germline CDR1 is MNHNS and CDR2 is SASEGT. The ends lost 1 base at V and 9 bases at J; junction bases unmatched: 4. In DNA, the CDR3 is TGTGCCAGCAGTGAAGGGGGGACAGGGCGGCCCCAGCATTTT. Its protein product is CASSEGGTGRPQHF.

The J gene is TRBJ1-1, the V gene TRBV5-1, with D perhaps TRBD1 (6 bases). The ends were cut back, 4 bases at V and 2 bases at J, with 15 bases in the middle. Germline loops: CDR1 SGHRS, CDR2 YFSETQ. This CDR3 comprises 15 residues. In DNA form, the CDR3 reads TGCGCCAGCAGCCCGCAGGGGAACTCTAACACTGAAGCTTTCTTT. Protein: CASSPQGNSNTEAFF.

The chain has TRBV7-2 and TRBJ2-7; D might be TRBD2 (6 bases). Per germline, CDR1 SGHTA and CDR2 FQGNSA. The CDR3 extends over 14 amino acids. V lost 3 bases and J lost 3, with 12 bases in between. The DNA for the CDR3 is TGTGCCAGCAGCTTCGGGACTTTTTTCTACGAGCAGTACTTC. Translating it yields CASSFGTFFYEQYF.

This rearrangement joins TRBV7-8 to TRBJ2-5; 14 bases are a match to TRBD2. Germline V gives CDR1 SGHVS, CDR2 FQNEAQ. V dropped 2 bases and J dropped 5; count of bases not matched to a gene: 7. This CDR3 comprises 17 residues. CDR3: CASSLLTSGGGRETQYF. The CDR3 DNA reads as TGTGCCAGCAGCTTATTGACTAGCGGGGGGGGGCGGGAGACCCAGTACTTC.

The chain carries TRBV6-5 and TRBJ1-1, with TRBD1 identical over 7 bases. Germline lookup yields CDR1 MNHEY and CDR2 SVGAGI. V lost 8 bases and J lost 3; bases outside the gene matches: 6. CDR3 length: 13 residues. CDR3 in DNA: TGTGCCAGCCGAGACAGGGAGTACACTGAAGCTTTCTTT. Its protein product is CASRDREYTEAFF.

The rearrangement links TRBV7-9 to TRBJ1-1; D uncertain. Trimming took off 4 bases at V and 0 bases at J, with 15 bases between the two ends. The CDR3 runs to 16 residues. The germline CDR1 and CDR2 sequences are SEHNR and FQNEAQ (reference sequence). For the CDR3, the DNA is TGTGCCAGCAGCTCGCCGACCGATTACTTGAACACTGAAGCTTTCTTT. It is translated as CASSSPTDYLNTEAFF.

V gene TRBV4-3 combines with J gene TRBJ1-1; a weak D match, TRBD1 (5 bases). Trimming removed 0 bases at V and 0 bases at J, with 11 bases between. The germline CDR1 and CDR2 sequences are LGHNA and YSLEER. The CDR3 runs 16 residues. This chain's CDR3 is CASSQDRSGLNTEAFF. The CDR3 coding sequence is TGCGCCAGCAGCCAAGATAGGTCAGGGTTGAACACTGAAGCTTTCTTT.

The chain carries TRBV27 and TRBJ2-3; D perhaps matches TRBD2 (6 bases). The germline gives CDR1 MNHEY, CDR2 SMNVEV (reference sequence). Trimming took 1 base from V and 4 from J, leaving 12 bases between them. The CDR3 has 15 amino acids. The CDR3 sequence is CASSLYAGFADTQYF. The CDR3 DNA follows: TGTGCCAGCAGTTTATATGCGGGATTCGCAGATACGCAGTATTTT.

V usage is TRBV7-9 and J usage is TRBJ1-5, with D uncertain. Germline-derived CDR1 and CDR2 are SEHNR and FQNEAQ (reference sequence). V dropped 4 bases and J dropped 3 bases, with 4 bases sitting between them. This CDR3 has 12 residues. CDR3 in DNA: TGTGCCAGCAGCTCTTACAATCAGCCCCAGCATTTT. It translates to CASSSYNQPQHF.

The genes are TRBV4-1 and TRBJ2-3; 9 nucleotides line up with TRBD1. The CDR3 sequence is 17 residues long. V trimming: 0 bases; J trimming: 4 bases; junction bases outside the gene matches: 8. CDR1 and CDR2 (germline): MGHRA, YSYEKL. CDR3 region: CASSQDQTGGYADTQYF. The DNA of the CDR3 is TGCGCCAGCAGCCAAGATCAGACAGGGGGATACGCAGATACGCAGTATTTT.